The 32 T cell receptor beta chains below all came from one sample that was sequenced in a study of cytomegalovirus exposure and HLA in healthy donors. PCR involved 60 Vbeta and 13 Jbeta primers. Clones were sequenced by immunoSEQ multiplex PCR, and TCRdb holds only the in-frame ones, with some missing. This sample carries 130,000 or so clones, 65% to 90% of them seen once, and the ten largest clones take 2% to 2.5%. The sample was PBMCs. These receptors all come from a middle-aged woman in good health and CMV-seronegative.

V gene TRBV30 combines with J gene TRBJ2-3; TRBD1 matches at 8 bases. CDR3 size: 15 residues. The J segment lost 4 bases and the V segment lost 0 bases, leaving 6 bases of the junction unmatched. CDR1 GTSNPN and CDR2 SVGIG come from the germline V gene (reference sequence). The CDR3 nucleotides are TGTGCCTGGAGTGTACGGGCAGGGGGCTCAGATACGCAGTATTTT. It is translated as CAWSVRAGGSDTQYF.

The chain combines TRBV27 with TRBJ1-2, with D tentatively TRBD1 (5 bases). Per germline, CDR1 MNHEY and CDR2 SMNVEV (reference sequence). The CDR3 is 13 residues long. With 6 bases removed from V and 4 bases from J, the gap between germline ends came to 12 bases. This CDR3 is CASSRDSRYGYTF. The CDR3 bases are TGTGCCAGCAGCCGGGACTCGCGCTATGGCTACACCTTC.

This chain links TRBV7-6 with TRBJ1-3; D unresolved. The CDR3 runs to 12 residues. Between the trimmed V and J ends, which lost 5 bases and 9 bases, there was a span of 11 bases. Germline CDR1 reads SGHVS; CDR2 reads FNYEAQ. CDR3 sequence reads: CASSLTRGTIYF. CDR3 nucleotides: TGTGCCAGCAGCCTAACTCGGGGCACCATATATTTT.

The chain has TRBV5-1 and TRBJ2-1, with D perhaps TRBD2 (5 bases). Trimming stripped 1 base from V and 2 bases from J, with 10 bases between. The CDR3 length is 15 residues. The germline CDR1 and CDR2 sequences are SGHRS and YFSETQ. The CDR3 DNA reads as TGCGCCAGCAGCTTGTCGAGCGGTACCTACAATGAGCAGTTCTTC. Protein product: CASSLSSGTYNEQFF.

This chain joins TRBV4-3 and TRBJ2-2; D perhaps matches TRBD2 (6 bases). Germline loops: CDR1 LGHNA, CDR2 YSLEER. The V and J ends lost 4 bases and 6 bases respectively, with 15 bases between them. The CDR3 has 15 amino acids. CDR3 amino acids: CASSPSEGGPGELFF. The CDR3 DNA sequence: TGCGCCAGCAGCCCCTCGGAAGGAGGGCCCGGGGAGCTGTTTTTT.

In this sample, this clone turned up a few times. The J gene is TRBJ2-7, the V gene TRBV5-1, with TRBD1 identical over 8 bases. From germline, CDR1 is SGHRS and CDR2 YFSETQ. This CDR3 spans 15 amino acids. The ends lost 4 bases at V and 2 bases at J; junction bases unmatched: 8. Here the CDR3 reads CASSPGTGAPYEQYF. The CDR3 DNA reads TGCGCCAGCAGCCCCGGGACAGGAGCCCCCTACGAGCAGTACTTC. The variable domain in full, completed from reference TRBV5-1 and TRBJ2-7, reads KAGVTQTPRYLIKTRGQQVTLSCSPISGHRSVSWYQQTPGQGLQFLFEYFSETQRNKGNFPGRFSGRQFSNSRSEMNVSTLELGDSALYLCASSPGTGAPYEQYFGPGTRLTVT.

The J gene is TRBJ1-2, the V gene TRBV5-4; D possibly corresponds to TRBD1 (6 bases). Germline CDR1 reads SGHNT; CDR2 reads YYREEE (reference sequence). With 3 bases removed from V and 4 bases from J, the gap between germline ends came to 16 bases. The CDR3 length is 15 residues. The CDR3 here is CASSSTGRSSYGYTF. The CDR3 DNA reads as TGTGCCAGCAGCTCTACAGGGAGAAGCTCCTATGGCTACACCTTC.

The chain is built from TRBV6-6 and TRBJ2-5, with D maybe TRBD2 (5 bases). The CDR3 spans 14 residues. Between the trimmed V and J ends, which lost 2 bases and 7 bases, there was a span of 14 bases. Per the germline V gene, CDR1 is MNHNY and CDR2 is SVGAGI (reference sequence). The CDR3 nucleotides read TGTGCCAGCAGTTACGAAGGGTCGGGAACGACCCAGTACTTC. It yields the protein CASSYEGSGTTQYF.

The genes are TRBV19 and TRBJ1-1; D ambiguous. V shed 4 bases and J shed 8 bases, with 8 bases lying between them. Germline values: CDR1 LNHDA, CDR2 SQIVND (reference sequence). This CDR3 has 11 residues. The CDR3 loop reads CASSTLREAFF. CDR3 bases: TGTGCCAGTAGTACGCTTAGAGAAGCTTTCTTT. The full variable domain, with the rest looked up from reference TRBV19 and TRBJ1-1, is DGGITQSPKYLFRKEGQNVTLSCEQNLNHDAMYWYRQDPGQGLRLIYYSQIVNDFQKGDIAEGYSVSREKKESFPLTVTSAQKNPTAFYLCASSTLREAFFGQGTRLTVV.

V usage is TRBV30 and J usage is TRBJ2-7; 7 positions match TRBD2. The V and J ends lost 0 bases and 3 bases, in that order; junction bases with no gene match: 14. Germline values: CDR1 GTSNPN, CDR2 SVGIG (reference sequence). The CDR3 spans 17 residues. The CDR3 DNA is TGTGCCTGGAGTGTACCCGCCAGGGAGGGCTATATCTACGAGCAGTACTTC. This encodes CAWSVPAREGYIYEQYF. Looking up the rest from reference TRBV30 and TRBJ2-7 gives the full variable domain: SQTIHQWPATLVQPVGSPLSLECTVEGTSNPNLYWYRQAAGRGLQLLFYSVGIGQISSEVPQNLSASRPQDRQFILSSKKLLLSDSGFYLCAWSVPAREGYIYEQYFGPGTRLTVT.

This chain joins TRBV5-1 and TRBJ1-1; the D is unclear. Germline CDR1 is SGHRS and CDR2 is YFSETQ. The CDR3 spans 13 residues. The germline V and J ends were trimmed by 4 bases and 8 bases, with 15 bases remaining between them. The CDR3 nucleotides read TGCGCCAGCAGCCCGTTTTTTGACATGGAAGCTTTCTTT. It yields the protein CASSPFFDMEAFF.

This sequence joins TRBV7-2 and TRBJ2-1; D might be TRBD2 (6 bases). V was trimmed by 2 bases and J by 8 bases, leaving 22 bases between them. CDR3 length equals 17 residues. Germline values: CDR1 SGHTA, CDR2 FQGNSA. CDR3 bases: TGTGCCAGCAGCTTAACGGCCTGGGCTACTAGCACCTATGAGCAGTTCTTC. It is translated as CASSLTAWATSTYEQFF.

The rearrangement uses TRBV6-1 and TRBJ1-1; D remains unclear. Germline assignment: CDR1 MNHNS and CDR2 SASEGT. The CDR3 runs 15 residues. V was cut by 2 bases and J by 1 base, with 11 bases left in between. CDR3 region: CASSEFLTPNTEAFF. Here the CDR3 DNA reads TGTGCCAGCAGTGAATTTCTGACACCGAACACTGAAGCTTTCTTT.

The rearrangement uses TRBV7-2 and TRBJ1-5; D is unresolved. The CDR3 consists of 12 residues. V lost 4 bases and J lost 3, with 4 bases in between. Looked up from germline, CDR1 is SGHTA and CDR2 is FQGNSA. In nucleotides, the CDR3 is TGTGCCAGCAGCTATAACAATCAGCCCCAGCATTTT. Residues: CASSYNNQPQHF. The full variable domain, in which reference TRBV7-2 and TRBJ1-5 provide the parts outside the CDR3, is GAGVSQSPSNKVTEKGKDVELRCDPISGHTALYWYRQSLGQGLEFLIYFQGNSAPDKSGLPSDRFSAERTGGSVSTLTIQRTQQEDSAVYLCASSYNNQPQHFGDGTRLSIL.

To note about this clone: One end of the junction is discordant with germline, which a read error may explain. The gene calls are TRBV7-9 and TRBJ1-1; 10 positions agree with TRBD1. The germline gives CDR1 SEHNR, CDR2 FQNEAQ (reference sequence). This CDR3 is built from 17 residues. The CDR3, as DNA: TGTTCCAGCAGCTCGGGACAGGGGCCCCCAATGAACACTGAAGCTTTCTTT. Translation: CSSSSGQGPPMNTEAFF. The full variable domain, rest sourced from reference TRBV7-9 and TRBJ1-1, is DTGVSQNPRHKITKRGQNVTFRCDPISEHNRLYWYRQTLGQGPEFLTYFQNEAQLEKSRLLSDRFSAERPKGSFSTLEIQRTEQGDSAMYLCSSSSGQGPPMNTEAFFGQGTRLTVV.

The CDR3 bases are TGTGCCAGCAGCGTCCAGGGTTGGACAGGATTGCCCAATCAGCCCCAGCATTTT. Protein sequence: CASSVQGWTGLPNQPQHF. This chain links TRBV7-8 with TRBJ1-5; 7 bases are a match to TRBD1. This CDR3 contains 18 residues. Germline V CDR1 and CDR2: SGHVS, FQNEAQ. Trimming removed 5 bases from V and 3 bases from J; junction bases left unmatched: 16.

This rearrangement joins TRBV7-9 to TRBJ1-2, with D tentatively TRBD1 (5 bases). Germline values: CDR1 SEHNR, CDR2 FQNEAQ (reference sequence). V was trimmed by 1 base and J by 6 bases, leaving 12 bases between them. The CDR3 is 14 residues long. The CDR3 DNA reads TGTGCCAGCAGCTTAGTCGAGGCAGGGCATGGCTACACCTTC. Its protein product is CASSLVEAGHGYTF.

The J gene is TRBJ1-2, the V gene TRBV25-1; tentative D call: TRBD1 (6 bases). Germline CDR1 reads MGHDK; CDR2 reads SYGVNS. V lost 6 bases to trimming and J lost 8 bases, with 19 bases between them. The length of the CDR3 is 14 residues. CDR3 sequence reads: CASRSKGGGGGYTF. The CDR3 DNA sequence: TGTGCCAGCAGGAGCAAAGGAGGGGGAGGGGGCTACACCTTC.

V usage is TRBV4-1 and J usage is TRBJ2-5, with 7 bases lining up with TRBD2. V lost 1 base, J lost 5 bases, and 4 bases stayed unmatched. There are 14 residues in the CDR3. CDR1 and CDR2 from the germline V gene are MGHRA and YSYEKL. The CDR3 here is CASSQATSRETQYF. CDR3 coding DNA: TGCGCCAGCAGCCAAGCGACTAGCCGGGAGACCCAGTACTTC.

The rearrangement links TRBV25-1 to TRBJ2-5; D not resolved. Trimming took 3 bases from V and 0 from J, leaving 11 bases between them. Germline CDR1 reads MGHDK; CDR2 reads SYGVNS. This CDR3 is 15 amino acids long. CDR3: CASSDRNYYQETQYF. The DNA of the CDR3 is TGTGCCAGCAGTGACCGTAATTACTACCAAGAGACCCAGTACTTC.

This chain uses TRBV18 with TRBJ1-3; D not certain. This CDR3 is 14 amino acids long. The V gene's germline CDR1 is KGHSH and CDR2 LQKENI. V lost 3 bases to trimming and J lost 1 base, with 7 bases between them. In nucleotides, the CDR3 is TGTGCCAGCTCACCCGAGATTTCTGGAAACACCATATATTTT. Translated: CASSPEISGNTIYF.

The chain has TRBV7-9 and TRBJ1-4; D remains unclear. The germline gives CDR1 SEHNR, CDR2 FQNEAQ (reference sequence). This CDR3 is 15 amino acids long. Trimming took 1 base from V and 8 from J, leaving 14 bases between them. As DNA, the CDR3 is TGTGCCAGCAGCTTAGACGGCCCGCCGAGGGAAAAACTGTTTTTT. This translates into CASSLDGPPREKLFF.

The genes are TRBV7-2 and TRBJ2-1; perhaps TRBD2 as D (6 bases). V was pared by 4 bases and J by 12 bases, with 13 bases between. The germline gives CDR1 SGHTA, CDR2 FQGNSA. The CDR3 spans 12 residues. CDR3 DNA sequence: TGTGCCAGCAGCTGGGCCGGGACTCGGCAGTTCTTC. Translating it yields CASSWAGTRQFF.

The CDR3 DNA reads as TGTGCCAGCAGTTATTCCGGGACTAGCCCGGAGCAGTACTTC. Residues: CASSYSGTSPEQYF. The chain couples TRBV6-6 to TRBJ2-5; 9 bases agree with TRBD2. V gave up 3 bases and J gave up 11 bases; unmatched junction bases: 10. The CDR3 has 14 amino acids. The germline V gene has CDR1 MNHNY and CDR2 SVGAGI (reference sequence).

V and J are TRBV7-2 and TRBJ2-7; 12 bases line up with TRBD2. V lost 4 bases and J lost 0; bases outside the gene matches: 4. Germline lookup yields CDR1 SGHTA and CDR2 FQGNSA. The CDR3 extends over 16 amino acids. The CDR3 spells CASSSPGLAGSYEQYF. The CDR3 DNA sequence: TGTGCCAGCAGCTCTCCGGGACTAGCGGGCTCCTACGAGCAGTACTTC.

The J gene is TRBJ1-4, the V gene TRBV5-1; TRBD1 might be the D (6 bases). The CDR3 is 16 residues long. The V end was cut by 0 bases, the J end by 5 bases, with 14 bases between. Germline CDR1 reads SGHRS; CDR2 reads YFSETQ. In DNA, the CDR3 is TGCGCCAGCAGCTTGGGCCAAGGAACAGGGAATGAAAAACTGTTTTTT. Translated: CASSLGQGTGNEKLFF.

This chain's CDR3 is CASSMTRANYGYTF. CDR3 nucleotide sequence: TGTGCCAGTAGTATGACCAGGGCCAACTATGGCTACACCTTC. The chain links TRBV19 to TRBJ1-2; tentative D call: TRBD1 (5 bases). Germline assignment: CDR1 LNHDA and CDR2 SQIVND (reference sequence). Trimming took off 3 bases at V and 2 bases at J, with 10 bases between the two ends. The CDR3 totals 14 residues.

The rearrangement uses TRBV5-4 and TRBJ2-7, with 10 positions matching TRBD1. The V gene's germline CDR1 is SGHNT and CDR2 YYREEE (reference sequence). Losses at the gene ends were 4 bases for V and 3 bases for J; bases not matched to a gene: 7. The CDR3 is made up of 15 amino acids. In DNA, the CDR3 is TGTGCCAGCAGCGCCTCCGGGACAGGGGACTACGAGCAGTACTTC. Encoded protein: CASSASGTGDYEQYF. The entire variable domain, with the rest obtained from reference TRBV5-4 and TRBJ2-7, is as follows: ETGVTQSPTHLIKTRGQQVTLRCSSQSGHNTVSWYQQALGQGPQFIFQYYREEENGRGNFPPRFSGLQFPNYSSELNVNALELDDSALYLCASSASGTGDYEQYFGPGTRLTVT.

CDR3 loop: CAISESQGPYGYTF. The CDR3 coding sequence is TGTGCCATCAGTGAGTCCCAGGGCCCCTATGGCTACACCTTC. The genes are TRBV10-3 and TRBJ1-2, with a weak D call TRBD1 (5 bases). Trimming left V 0 bases short and J 4 bases short, with 9 bases between. This CDR3 comprises 14 residues. CDR1 is ENHRY and CDR2 is SYGVKD in the germline V gene.

The rearrangement links TRBV13 to TRBJ2-3; TRBD2 matches 9 bases. The trim removed 6 bases at V and 1 base at J, leaving 2 bases unmatched. Looked up from germline, CDR1 is PRHDT and CDR2 is FYEKMQ (reference sequence). The CDR3 loop spans 14 amino acids. In DNA, the CDR3 is TGTGCCAGCAGGCAGCGGGGGGGCACAGATACGCAGTATTTT. This sequence encodes CASRQRGGTDTQYF. Using reference TRBV13 and TRBJ2-3 for the parts outside the CDR3, the full variable domain is AAGVIQSPRHLIKEKRETATLKCYPIPRHDTVYWYQQGPGQDPQFLISFYEKMQSDKGSIPDRFSAQQFSDYHSELNMSSLELGDSALYFCASRQRGGTDTQYFGPGTRLTVL.

The rearrangement uses TRBV7-7 and TRBJ2-5; weak D call: TRBD1 (5 bases). CDR1 is SSHAT and CDR2 is FNYEAQ in the germline V gene (reference sequence). This CDR3 is built from 16 residues. The V gene lost 5 bases and the J gene lost 0 bases, with 16 bases spanning the gap. CDR3 in DNA: TGTGCCAGCAGCCCCCGCAGGGCAGTAAACCAAGAGACCCAGTACTTC. Translation gives CASSPRRAVNQETQYF.

Of note for this clone: Sequence at one end of the junction differs from germline and may be a read error. The chain couples TRBV14 to TRBJ1-2, with 10 positions matching TRBD1. This CDR3 comprises 14 residues. CDR1 and CDR2 from the germline V gene are SGHDN and FVKESK. CDR3 DNA sequence: TGTGCCGGCAGCCAGAACCGGGACAGGGGAGGCTACACCTTC. This codes for CAGSQNRDRGGYTF.